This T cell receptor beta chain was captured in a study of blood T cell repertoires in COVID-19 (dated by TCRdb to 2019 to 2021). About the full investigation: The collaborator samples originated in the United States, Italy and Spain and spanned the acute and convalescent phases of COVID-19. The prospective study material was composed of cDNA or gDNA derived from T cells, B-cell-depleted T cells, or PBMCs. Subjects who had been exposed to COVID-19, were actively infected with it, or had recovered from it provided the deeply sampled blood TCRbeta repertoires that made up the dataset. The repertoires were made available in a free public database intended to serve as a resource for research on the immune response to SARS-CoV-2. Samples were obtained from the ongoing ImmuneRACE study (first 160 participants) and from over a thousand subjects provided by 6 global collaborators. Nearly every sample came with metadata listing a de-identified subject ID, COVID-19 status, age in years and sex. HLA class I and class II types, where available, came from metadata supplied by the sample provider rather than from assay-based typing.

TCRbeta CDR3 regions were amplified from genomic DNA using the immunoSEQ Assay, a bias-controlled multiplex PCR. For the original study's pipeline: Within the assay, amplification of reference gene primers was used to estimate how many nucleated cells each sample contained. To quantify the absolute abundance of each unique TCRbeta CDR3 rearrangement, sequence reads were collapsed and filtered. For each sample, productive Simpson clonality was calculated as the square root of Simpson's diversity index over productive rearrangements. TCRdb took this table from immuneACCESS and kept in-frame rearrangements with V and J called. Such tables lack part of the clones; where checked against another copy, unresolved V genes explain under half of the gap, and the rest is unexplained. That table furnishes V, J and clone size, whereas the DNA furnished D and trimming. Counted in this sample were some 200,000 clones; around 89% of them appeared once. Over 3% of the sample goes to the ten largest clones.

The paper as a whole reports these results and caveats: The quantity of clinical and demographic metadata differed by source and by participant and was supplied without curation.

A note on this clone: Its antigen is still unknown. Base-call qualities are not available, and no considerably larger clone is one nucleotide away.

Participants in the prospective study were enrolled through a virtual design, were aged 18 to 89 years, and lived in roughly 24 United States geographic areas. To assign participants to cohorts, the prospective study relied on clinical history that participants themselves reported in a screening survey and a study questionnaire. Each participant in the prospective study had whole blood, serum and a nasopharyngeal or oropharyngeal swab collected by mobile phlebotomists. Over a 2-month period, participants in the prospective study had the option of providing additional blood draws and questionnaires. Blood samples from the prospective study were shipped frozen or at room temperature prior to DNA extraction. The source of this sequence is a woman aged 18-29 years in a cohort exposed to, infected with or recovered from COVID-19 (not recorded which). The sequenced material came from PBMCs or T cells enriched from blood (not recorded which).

The encoded CDR3 is CASSYSAVVAEQYF. The nucleotides read TGTGCCAGCAGTTACTCGGCGGTGGTGGCCGAGCAGTACTTC. The rearrangement joined TRBV6-5 to TRBJ2-7; the D segment cannot be called with confidence. Based on the germline V gene, the CDR1 and CDR2 sequences are MNHEY and SVGAGI. A distance of 12 bases separates the germline ends of V and J, which lose 0 bases and 6 bases respectively. The CDR3 runs 14 amino acids, cysteine and phenylalanine included. CDR3 DNA is the only sequence kept; it has 42 bases, read in frame from the first base.